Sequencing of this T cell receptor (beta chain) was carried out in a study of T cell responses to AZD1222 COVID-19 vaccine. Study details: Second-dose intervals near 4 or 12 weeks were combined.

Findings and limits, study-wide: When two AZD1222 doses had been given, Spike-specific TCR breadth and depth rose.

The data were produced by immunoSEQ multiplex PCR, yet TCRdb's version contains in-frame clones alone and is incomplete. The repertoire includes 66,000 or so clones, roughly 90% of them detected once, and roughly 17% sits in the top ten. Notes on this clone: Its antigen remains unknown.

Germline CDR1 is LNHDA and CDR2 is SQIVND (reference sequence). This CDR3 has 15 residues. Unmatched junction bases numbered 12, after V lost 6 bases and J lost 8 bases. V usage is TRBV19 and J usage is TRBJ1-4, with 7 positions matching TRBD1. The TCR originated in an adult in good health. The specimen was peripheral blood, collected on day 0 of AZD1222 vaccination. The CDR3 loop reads CASRHPGQTSEKLFF. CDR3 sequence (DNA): TGTGCCAGTAGACATCCGGGACAGACCTCAGAAAAACTGTTTTTT. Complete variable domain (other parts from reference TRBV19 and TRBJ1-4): DGGITQSPKYLFRKEGQNVTLSCEQNLNHDAMYWYRQDPGQGLRLIYYSQIVNDFQKGDIAEGYSVSREKKESFPLTVTSAQKNPTAFYLCASRHPGQTSEKLFFGSGTQLSVL.